This TCR beta chain was sequenced during a study of OX40 agonist ivuxolimab in advanced cancers. Assay used: immunoSEQ multiplex PCR; TCRdb lists only in-frame clones, some missing. This sample carries some 41,000 clones, roughly 88% of them seen once, and the ten largest clones take 19%. V dropped 3 bases and J dropped 7 bases, with 13 bases sitting between them. This CDR3 is 13 amino acids long. The germline CDR1 and CDR2 sequences are MDHEN and SYDVKM. The genes are TRBV28 and TRBJ2-7, with D uncertain. The sample in question was CD4+ or CD8+ T cells sorted from blood, obtained in a trial of the OX40 agonist ivuxolimab. The clonotype was recovered from an adult with an advanced solid tumor such as melanoma, head and neck, liver or kidney cancer. The CDR3 protein is CASSLRPGREQYF. CDR3 nucleotide sequence: TGTGCCAGCAGTTTGCGACCCGGGCGGGAGCAGTACTTC.